This paragraph reports one TCR beta chain. The data were obtained in a study of T cells expressing NK-cell markers. Overall study context: HCMV serostatus: seven of eight sequenced donors positive, one negative.

TCRdb reanalyzed the 5' RACE reads and collapses them to one entry per CDR3 protein, without DNA. Its table records roughly 420,000 distinct CDR3 sequences. The CDR3 runs to 15 residues. This chain connects TRBV12-3 or TRBV12-4 to TRBJ1-2; the TRBD1 assignment by TCRdb is unverifiable without DNA. The receptor's source is a woman between 18 and 75 years old in good health. Sequenced: blood T cells: a sorted CD56 or NKG2C T cell subset, CD4+ or CD8+ T cells, or bulk PBMC T cells (not recorded which). This CDR3 reads CASSPGTGANYGYTF.